The present T cell receptor beta chain was sequenced within a study of T cells in Graves' hyperthyroidism and ophthalmopathy. Regarding the study as a whole: Ophthalmopathy was separated from stable hyperthyroidism by a 13 V-J model.

There were TCR beta CDR3 regions amplified from RNA transcripts. The HTBI set primed first-round TCR CDR3 RT-PCR. TCRdb processed the multiplex PCR reads anew with MiXCR; each CDR3 protein has one entry. The table lists hundreds of thousands of distinct CDR3 sequences, 15% to 19% of them singletons. The CDR3 is 16 amino acids. Deletions cut 0 bases from V and 5 bases from J, with 17 bases between. Per the germline V gene, CDR1 is SGHDN and CDR2 is FVKESK. Diagnostic assessment was based on clinical symptoms, serum thyroxine and TRAb, thyroid ultrasound and orbital computed tomography. With regard to this clonotype: The antigen remains unidentified.

Material: blood. The clonotype originates from a woman aged 18-35 years with Graves' hyperthyroidism that later progressed to Graves' ophthalmopathy. V and J are TRBV14 and TRBJ2-7; TRBD1 is a possible D gene (5 bases). Here the CDR3 DNA reads TGTGCCAGCAGCCAAGATCCTGCGAGCAGGGCGGACGAGCAGTACTTC. This gives the protein CASSQDPASRADEQYF. The full variable domain, with the rest looked up from reference TRBV14 and TRBJ2-7, is EAGVTQFPSHSVIEKGQTVTLRCDPISGHDNLYWYRRVMGKEIKFLLHFVKESKQDESGMPNNRFLAERTGGTYSTLKVQPAELEDSGVYFCASSQDPASRADEQYFGPGTRLTVT.